Each of the 20 T cell receptor beta chains below was sequenced from the same sample in a study of control samples from healthy donors and cancer patients. Profiling relied on immunoSEQ multiplex PCR, and the TCRdb table lists in-frame clones only, not all of them. The sample gives 120,000 or so clones, approximately 87% of which show up once; 3.7% is in the top ten. The material sequenced was PBMCs. These receptors were taken from a woman between 55 and 75 years old with lung cancer.

The gene calls are TRBV14 and TRBJ2-3; the D gene is possibly TRBD1 (6 bases). The length of the CDR3 is 13 residues. Germline lookup yields CDR1 SGHDN and CDR2 FVKESK. Trimming took 7 bases from V and 0 from J, leaving 8 bases between them. The CDR3 bases are TGTGCCAGCAAAAGGGGGAGCACAGATACGCAGTATTTT. This gives the protein CASKRGSTDTQYF.

This sequence joins TRBV7-9 and TRBJ1-1; 7 nucleotides align to TRBD1. The junction had 10 bases not matched to a gene; V was cut back by 7 bases and J by 2 bases. CDR3 size: 15 residues. CDR1 and CDR2 (germline): SEHNR, FQNEAQ (reference sequence). The CDR3 protein is CASTGPGTANTEAFF. CDR3 nucleotides: TGTGCCAGCACCGGTCCCGGGACAGCCAACACTGAAGCTTTCTTT.

The rearrangement uses TRBV19 and TRBJ1-2; 8 bases match TRBD1. CDR3 size: 13 residues. Per the germline V gene, CDR1 is LNHDA and CDR2 is SQIVND (reference sequence). V lost 3 bases and J lost 8; bases outside the gene matches: 5. The DNA of the CDR3 is TGTGCCAGTAGTATCCTGGACAGGGAGGGCTACACCTTC. Residues: CASSILDREGYTF.

The rearrangement joins TRBV2 to TRBJ1-6; the D gene is possibly TRBD1 (5 bases). Trimming shortened V by 2 bases and J by 10 bases, and 12 bases separated the two germline ends. CDR1 is SNHLY and CDR2 is FYNNEI in the germline V gene. This CDR3 comprises 14 residues. The CDR3 bases are TGTGCCAGCAGTGAATCAAGGGGAATCTCACCCCTCCACTTT. Protein product: CASSESRGISPLHF.

The rearrangement joins TRBV3-1 (or the pseudogene TRBV3-2) to TRBJ2-7; D remains unclear. There are 17 residues in the CDR3. V lost 0 bases, J lost 0 bases, and 15 bases lay in between. Germline V lookup: CDR1 LGHDT, CDR2 YNNKEL (reference sequence). The CDR3 here is CASSQDLNSSFSYEQYF. The CDR3 coding sequence is TGTGCCAGCAGCCAAGATTTGAACAGCTCTTTCTCCTACGAGCAGTACTTC.

The J gene is TRBJ1-5, the V gene TRBV19, with TRBD1 matching 11 bases. Per the germline V gene, CDR1 is LNHDA and CDR2 is SQIVND (reference sequence). V dropped 4 bases and J dropped 6; count of bases not matched to a gene: 11. The CDR3 is 17 residues long. CDR3 sequence (DNA): TGTGCCAGTAGTAACTACAGGGACAGGGGGGTAGCTCAGCCCCAGCATTTT. This codes for CASSNYRDRGVAQPQHF. The full variable domain, with the rest looked up from reference TRBV19 and TRBJ1-5, is DGGITQSPKYLFRKEGQNVTLSCEQNLNHDAMYWYRQDPGQGLRLIYYSQIVNDFQKGDIAEGYSVSREKKESFPLTVTSAQKNPTAFYLCASSNYRDRGVAQPQHFGDGTRLSIL.

The CDR3 reads CASSRGTGGNEQFF. The CDR3 DNA sequence: TGTGCCAGCAGCAGGGGGACAGGGGGCAATGAGCAGTTCTTC. V is TRBV11-3 and J is TRBJ2-1, with TRBD1 identical over 11 bases. Per the germline V gene, CDR1 is SGHNT and CDR2 is YENEEA. The CDR3 runs to 14 residues. V shed 5 bases and J 6 bases; nucleotides not matched to a gene: 3.

The chain uses TRBV28 and TRBJ2-3, with D hard to call. Trimming pared 3 bases from V and 0 bases from J, leaving 13 bases between. CDR1 and CDR2 from the germline V gene are MDHEN and SYDVKM. The CDR3 totals 16 residues. The chain's CDR3 is CASSLVPVISTDTQYF. CDR3 sequence (DNA): TGTGCCAGCAGTTTGGTGCCTGTAATTAGCACAGATACGCAGTATTTT.

The genes are TRBV27 and TRBJ1-2; 7 bases align to TRBD1. V lost 5 bases, J lost 8 bases, and 17 bases stayed unmatched. Germline V lookup: CDR1 MNHEY, CDR2 SMNVEV (reference sequence). The CDR3 totals 16 residues. CDR3 protein: CASSIGYGTAQRGYTF. The DNA of the CDR3 is TGTGCCAGCAGTATCGGATACGGGACAGCCCAACGGGGCTACACCTTC.

CDR3 region: CASSLGSLGLYYEQYF. The CDR3 nucleotides read TGTGCCAGCAGTTTGGGGAGTTTGGGACTATACTACGAGCAGTACTTC. The chain links TRBV27 to TRBJ2-7; 7 bases align to TRBD2. Trimming at V came to 3 bases and at J to 3 bases, leaving 11 bases not matched to a gene. Germline CDR1 and CDR2: MNHEY and SMNVEV (reference sequence). The CDR3 loop spans 16 amino acids.

This rearrangement joins TRBV5-1 to TRBJ2-5; perhaps TRBD2 as D (5 bases). This CDR3 spans 14 amino acids. Germline lookup yields CDR1 SGHRS and CDR2 YFSETQ. V was clipped by 0 bases and J by 7 bases, with 13 bases between them. The CDR3 DNA is TGCGCCAGCAGCTTGGAAAAGGAGGACGGGACCCAGTACTTC. It is translated as CASSLEKEDGTQYF. The full variable domain, with the rest looked up from reference TRBV5-1 and TRBJ2-5, is KAGVTQTPRYLIKTRGQQVTLSCSPISGHRSVSWYQQTPGQGLQFLFEYFSETQRNKGNFPGRFSGRQFSNSRSEMNVSTLELGDSALYLCASSLEKEDGTQYFGPGTRLLVL.

CDR3 bases: TGTGCCAGCAGTTGGGGACAGGGGGAGGGTACGCAGTATTTT. Residues: CASSWGQGEGTQYF. The chain has TRBV6-5 and TRBJ2-3, with 11 bases that match TRBD1. The ends lost 4 bases at V and 8 bases at J; junction bases unmatched: 5. This CDR3 region has 14 residues. The germline gives CDR1 MNHEY, CDR2 SVGAGI.

Comments on this clone: The identical CDR3 is also encoded by other nucleotide sequences in the sample. The chain recombines TRBV6-2 or TRBV6-3 with TRBJ2-3; D remains ambiguous. The V end lost 4 bases, the J end lost 3 bases, and 2 bases lay between the germline ends. The CDR3 totals 11 residues. Germline CDR1 reads MNHEY; CDR2 reads SVGEGT. In DNA form, the CDR3 reads TGTGCCAGCAGTTCAACAGATACGCAGTATTTT. Protein sequence: CASSSTDTQYF.

V and J are TRBV5-6 and TRBJ1-4; maybe TRBD1 (5 bases). The CDR3 loop spans 14 amino acids. Per germline, CDR1 SGHDT and CDR2 YYEEEE. Trimming cost V 1 base and J 8 bases, with 12 bases left between them. The CDR3 loop reads CASSLFQGGEKLFF. The CDR3 DNA reads as TGTGCCAGCAGCTTGTTCCAGGGCGGCGAAAAACTGTTTTTT. Complete variable domain (other parts from reference TRBV5-6 and TRBJ1-4): DAGVTQSPTHLIKTRGQQVTLRCSPKSGHDTVSWYQQALGQGPQFIFQYYEEEERQRGNFPDRFSGHQFPNYSSELNVNALLLGDSALYLCASSLFQGGEKLFFGSGTQLSVL.

The CDR3 bases are TGTGCCAGCAGTTTTGCAGCGGATGTTTCACCCCTCCACTTT. This gives the protein CASSFAADVSPLHF. This chain links TRBV25-1 with TRBJ1-6; no reliable D call. Trimming cost V 5 bases and J 9 bases, with 14 bases left between them. The CDR3 spans 14 residues. Germline V CDR1 and CDR2: MGHDK, SYGVNS.

The rearrangement joins TRBV9 to TRBJ1-2; D remains ambiguous. V was trimmed by 4 bases and J by 4 bases, leaving 17 bases between them. This CDR3 contains 15 residues. CDR1 and CDR2 (germline): SGDLS, YYNGEE. This CDR3 reads CASSTTGGRFYGYTF. The CDR3 DNA reads as TGTGCCAGCAGCACGACCGGAGGACGGTTCTATGGCTACACCTTC.

This sequence joins TRBV3-1 (or the pseudogene TRBV3-2) and TRBJ2-7, with a tentative D call TRBD2 (5 bases). This CDR3 is built from 15 residues. Germline CDR1 is LGHDT and CDR2 is YNNKEL (reference sequence). Trimming left V 1 base short and J 0 bases short, with 10 bases between. CDR3 nucleotide sequence: TGTGCCAGCAGCCAAGCTCTAGCCTACTCCTACGAGCAGTACTTC. Its protein product is CASSQALAYSYEQYF.

The CDR3 sequence is CASSTLGTSVSYEQYF. The DNA for the CDR3 is TGTGCCAGCTCCACCCTCGGGACTAGCGTCTCCTACGAGCAGTACTTC. The gene calls are TRBV18 and TRBJ2-7; TRBD2 aligns across 10 bases. This CDR3 contains 16 residues. With V trimmed by 6 bases and J by 0 bases, 8 bases remained unmatched. Germline values: CDR1 KGHSH, CDR2 LQKENI.

CDR3 nucleotides: TGTGCCAGCAGCTCACAGGGTGGAGGTGAGCAGTTCTTC. This encodes CASSSQGGGEQFF. This chain connects TRBV7-2 to TRBJ2-1, with D perhaps matching TRBD1 (6 bases). Per germline, CDR1 SGHTA and CDR2 FQGNSA. The CDR3 consists of 13 residues. Trimming removed 4 bases at V and 9 bases at J, with 13 bases between.

This chain uses TRBV7-9 with TRBJ2-1; D gene ambiguous. The CDR3 has 14 residues. V was cut by 5 bases and J by 8 bases, with 16 bases left in between. CDR1 SEHNR and CDR2 FQNEAQ come from the germline V gene (reference sequence). The CDR3 sequence is CASSPQRPRDEQFF. The CDR3 region has the DNA TGTGCCAGCAGCCCCCAACGTCCCCGCGATGAGCAGTTCTTC. Combining the CDR3 with reference TRBV7-9 and TRBJ2-1 gives the whole variable domain DTGVSQNPRHKITKRGQNVTFRCDPISEHNRLYWYRQTLGQGPEFLTYFQNEAQLEKSRLLSDRFSAERPKGSFSTLEIQRTEQGDSAMYLCASSPQRPRDEQFFGPGTRLTVL.